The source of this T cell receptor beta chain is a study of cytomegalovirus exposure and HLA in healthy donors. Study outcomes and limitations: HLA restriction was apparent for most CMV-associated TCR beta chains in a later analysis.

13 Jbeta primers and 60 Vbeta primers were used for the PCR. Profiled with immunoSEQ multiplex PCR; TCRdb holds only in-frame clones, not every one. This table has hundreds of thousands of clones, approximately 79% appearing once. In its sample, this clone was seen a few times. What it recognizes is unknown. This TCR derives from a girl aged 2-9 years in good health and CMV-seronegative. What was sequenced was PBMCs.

The CDR3 loop is CASRPGQGGNTEAFF. DNA of the CDR3: TGTGCCAGTAGACCCGGACAGGGGGGGAACACTGAAGCTTTCTTT. V is TRBV19 and J is TRBJ1-1, with 10 bases that match TRBD1. V was pared by 6 bases and J by 1 base, with 5 bases of the junction left unmatched. Germline loops: CDR1 LNHDA, CDR2 SQIVND (reference sequence). The CDR3 totals 15 residues.